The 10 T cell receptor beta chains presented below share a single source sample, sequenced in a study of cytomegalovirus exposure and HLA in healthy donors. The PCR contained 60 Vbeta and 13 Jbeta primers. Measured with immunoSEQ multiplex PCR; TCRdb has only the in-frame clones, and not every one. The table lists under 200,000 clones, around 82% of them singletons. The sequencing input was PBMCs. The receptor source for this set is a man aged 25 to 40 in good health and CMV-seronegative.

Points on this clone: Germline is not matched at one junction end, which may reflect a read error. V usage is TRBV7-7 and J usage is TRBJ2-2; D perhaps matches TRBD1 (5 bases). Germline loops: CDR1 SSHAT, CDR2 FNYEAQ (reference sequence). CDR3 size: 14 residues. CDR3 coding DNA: TGTGCTAGCAGCTTACGGCAGGGTACGGGGGAGCTGTTTTTT. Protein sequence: CASSLRQGTGELFF.

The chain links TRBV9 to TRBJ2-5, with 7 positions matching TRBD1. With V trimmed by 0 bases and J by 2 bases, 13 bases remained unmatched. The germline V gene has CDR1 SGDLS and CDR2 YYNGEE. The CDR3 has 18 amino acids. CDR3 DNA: TGTGCCAGCAGCGTAGCCCTACCGACCGGGACAGTACAAGAGACCCAGTACTTC. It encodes CASSVALPTGTVQETQYF.

The CDR3 DNA reads as TGTGCCAGCAGCGTAGATAGCAGGGTGGAGACCCAGTACTTC. Amino acids: CASSVDSRVETQYF. The chain employs TRBV5-4 and TRBJ2-5, with D possibly TRBD1 on 5 matching bases. CDR1 and CDR2 (germline): SGHNT, YYREEE (reference sequence). The CDR3 loop spans 14 amino acids. The V gene lost 4 bases and the J gene lost 5 bases, with 15 bases spanning the gap. Combining the CDR3 with reference TRBV5-4 and TRBJ2-5 gives the whole variable domain ETGVTQSPTHLIKTRGQQVTLRCSSQSGHNTVSWYQQALGQGPQFIFQYYREEENGRGNFPPRFSGLQFPNYSSELNVNALELDDSALYLCASSVDSRVETQYFGPGTRLLVL.

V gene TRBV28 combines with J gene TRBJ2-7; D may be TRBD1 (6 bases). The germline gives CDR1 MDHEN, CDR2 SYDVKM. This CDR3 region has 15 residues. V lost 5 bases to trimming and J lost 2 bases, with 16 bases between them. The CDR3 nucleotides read TGTGCCAGCAGTCCCCGGGACACTAAACCCTACGAGCAGTACTTC. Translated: CASSPRDTKPYEQYF.

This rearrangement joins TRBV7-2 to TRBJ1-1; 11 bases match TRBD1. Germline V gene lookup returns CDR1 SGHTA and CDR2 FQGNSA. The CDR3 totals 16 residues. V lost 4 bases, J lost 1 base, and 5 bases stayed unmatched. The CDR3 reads CASSSRTGGSNTEAFF. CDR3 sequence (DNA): TGTGCCAGCAGCTCGCGGACAGGGGGCTCGAACACTGAAGCTTTCTTT.

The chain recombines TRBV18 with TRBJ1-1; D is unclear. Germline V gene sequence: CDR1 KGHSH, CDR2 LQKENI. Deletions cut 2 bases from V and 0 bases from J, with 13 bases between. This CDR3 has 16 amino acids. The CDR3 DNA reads TGTGCCAGCTCACCATCGAGAGCATCTTTGAACACTGAAGCTTTCTTT. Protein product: CASSPSRASLNTEAFF.

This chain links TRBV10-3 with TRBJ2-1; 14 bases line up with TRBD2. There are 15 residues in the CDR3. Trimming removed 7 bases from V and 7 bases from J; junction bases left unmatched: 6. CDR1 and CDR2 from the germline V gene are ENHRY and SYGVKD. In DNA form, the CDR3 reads TGTGCCATCAAGCCCGGGACTAGCGGGGGTAATGAGCAGTTCTTC. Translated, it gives CAIKPGTSGGNEQFF.

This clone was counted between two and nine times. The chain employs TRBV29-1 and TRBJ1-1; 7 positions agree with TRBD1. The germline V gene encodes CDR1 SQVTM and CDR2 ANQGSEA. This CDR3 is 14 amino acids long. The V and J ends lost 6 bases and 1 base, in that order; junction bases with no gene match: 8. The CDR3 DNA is TGCAGCGTAGCTATGGGACAGACGAACACTGAAGCTTTCTTT. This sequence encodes CSVAMGQTNTEAFF.

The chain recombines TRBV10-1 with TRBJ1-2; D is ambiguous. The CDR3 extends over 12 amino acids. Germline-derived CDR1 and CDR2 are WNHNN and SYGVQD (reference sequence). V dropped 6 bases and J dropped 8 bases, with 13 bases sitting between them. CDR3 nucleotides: TGCGCCAGCAGCCCGGGTACAACAGGCTACACCTTC. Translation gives CASSPGTTGYTF.

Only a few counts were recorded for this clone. CDR3 bases: TGTGCCAGCAGCTTAGCGCTGTCGGTACGGAGAGAGACCCAGTACTTC. Its translation: CASSLALSVRRETQYF. V is TRBV7-9 and J is TRBJ2-5; D remains ambiguous. Germline lookup yields CDR1 SEHNR and CDR2 FQNEAQ (reference sequence). CDR3 size: 16 residues. V gave up 0 bases and J gave up 4 bases, with 15 bases separating them.